This TCR beta chain was identified in a study of blood T cell repertoires in COVID-19. As for the study in general: T cells, B-cell-depleted T cells, or PBMCs provided the cDNA or gDNA that served as material.

Per the authors' pipeline: Using reference gene primer amplification, nucleated cell counts were estimated. Measured with immunoSEQ multiplex PCR; TCRdb has only the in-frame clones, and not every one. That table is the source of V, J and clone size, and D and trimming were worked out from the DNA. The sample yields some 100,000 clones, roughly 92% seen once. The material sequenced was peripheral blood. The TCR comes from a man in his sixties with acute or convalescent COVID-19.

CDR3 amino acids: CASSKMDRNQPQHF. DNA for the CDR3: TGTGCCAGTAGTAAAATGGACAGAAATCAGCCCCAGCATTTT. This chain joins TRBV19 and TRBJ1-5; D perhaps matches TRBD1 (6 bases). V was clipped by 4 bases and J by 4 bases, with 11 bases between them. CDR3 length equals 14 residues. CDR1 and CDR2 from the germline V gene are LNHDA and SQIVND (reference sequence).